The clone carrying this TCR beta chain was counted between two and nine times. These data belong to a study of early T cells in non-severe SARS-CoV-2 infection. Study-level background: Sequencing input comprised bulk RNA from unsorted whole blood; chain pairing was not available.

CDR1 and CDR2 (germline): SEHNR, FQNEAQ (reference sequence). Between the trimmed V and J ends, which lost 3 bases and 5 bases, there was a span of 10 bases. CDR3 length: 13 amino acids. Unique molecular identifiers were affixed to single, distinct cDNA molecules. TCRdb reprocessed the 5' RACE reads with MiXCR, giving one entry per CDR3 protein. The data contain under 70,000 distinct CDR3 sequences, roughly 13% of them singletons. This clonotype originated in an adult who was a healthcare worker with PCR-confirmed SARS-CoV-2 infection or an uninfected control (not recorded which). This chain uses TRBV7-9 with TRBJ2-5; D gene unclear. Sequencing used whole blood. The CDR3 is CASSLGVRETQYF. DNA for the CDR3: TGTGCCAGCAGCTTGGGCGTCCGGGAGACCCAGTACTTC. Full variable domain (outside the CDR3, taken from reference TRBV7-9 and TRBJ2-5): DTGVSQNPRHKITKRGQNVTFRCDPISEHNRLYWYRQTLGQGPEFLTYFQNEAQLEKSRLLSDRFSAERPKGSFSTLEIQRTEQGDSAMYLCASSLGVRETQYFGPGTRLLVL.